The 23 T cell receptor beta chains below were found in one sample sequenced in a study of monozygotic twins with inflammatory bowel disease. Using the 5' RACE reads, TCRdb records one entry per CDR3 protein without DNA. Recorded for this sample: around 450,000 distinct CDR3 sequences. The material sequenced was blood. The receptors stem from a human donor with ulcerative colitis or Crohn's disease, or a healthy co-twin of an affected twin (not recorded which).

V gene TRBV7-9 combines with J gene TRBJ2-7; TCRdb lists TRBD1, though no DNA is available to test this call. CDR3 size: 15 residues. Germline lookup yields CDR1 SEHNR and CDR2 FQNEAQ (reference sequence). CDR3 sequence: CALGTEGLGSYEQYF.

This chain joins TRBV12-3 or TRBV12-4 and TRBJ2-5; no DNA is available, so the TRBD1 call from TCRdb remains unchecked. The CDR3 covers 14 residues. CDR3 protein: CATRRGGAPETQYF.

The chain recombines TRBV6-1 with TRBJ2-1; TCRdb's D call, TRBD1, is unchecked because there is no DNA. Germline-derived CDR1 and CDR2 are MNHNS and SASEGT. CDR3 length: 17 amino acids. The CDR3 region is CASPRATALSSYNEQFF.

The gene calls are TRBV6-1 and TRBJ2-2. Per germline, CDR1 MNHNS and CDR2 SASEGT. The CDR3 loop spans 13 amino acids. The chain's CDR3 is CTSSGENTGELFF.

This sequence joins TRBV28 and TRBJ1-2; TCRdb gives TRBD1 as the D gene, but with no DNA this cannot be confirmed. In germline, CDR1 is MDHEN, CDR2 SYDVKM. The CDR3 is made up of 16 amino acids. CDR3 sequence: CASSFGGQEGDYGYTF.

The chain links TRBV11-2 to TRBJ1-1. The CDR3 length is 15 residues. Germline lookup yields CDR1 SGHAT and CDR2 FQNNGV. The CDR3 region is CASSSRGTQNTEAFF.

This rearrangement joins TRBV15 to TRBJ1-1; TCRdb indicates TRBD1, and absent DNA this call remains unverified. CDR3 length: 17 amino acids. The germline CDR1 and CDR2 sequences are LNHNV and YYDKDF (reference sequence). CDR3 residues: CATSRGTPTAGDTEAFF.

The CDR3: CASRGGGRKTLFF. V is TRBV14 and J is TRBJ2-1; the TCRdb D gene call, TRBD1, has no DNA to confirm it. The CDR3 loop spans 13 amino acids. The V gene's germline CDR1 is SGHDN and CDR2 FVKESK. Based on the CDR3 plus reference TRBV14 and TRBJ2-1, the full variable domain is EAGVTQFPSHSVIEKGQTVTLRCDPISGHDNLYWYRRVMGKEIKFLLHFVKESKQDESGMPNNRFLAERTGGTYSTLKVQPAELEDSGVYFCASRGGGRKTLFFGPGTRLTVL.

The V and J genes are TRBV19 and TRBJ1-1; the TCRdb D gene call, TRBD1, has no DNA to confirm it. Germline V lookup: CDR1 LNHDA, CDR2 SQIVND (reference sequence). The CDR3 has 16 residues. This chain's CDR3 is CASTTGTGYFDTEAFF.

The chain recombines TRBV7-2 with TRBJ2-5; the D call from TCRdb, TRBD2, cannot be confirmed without DNA. The CDR3 runs to 13 residues. CDR1 and CDR2 (germline): SGHTA, FQGNSA. The CDR3 loop reads CASSFIGGETQYF.

This CDR3 is CASSPNLETQYF. The chain has TRBV12-3 or TRBV12-4 and TRBJ2-5. This CDR3 contains 12 residues.

This rearrangement joins TRBV7-2 to TRBJ2-1. The CDR3 sequence is 13 residues long. The V gene's germline CDR1 is SGHTA and CDR2 FQGNSA. The CDR3 here is CASSLVAGFEQFF.

This chain connects TRBV6-5 to TRBJ2-7. Germline values: CDR1 MNHEY, CDR2 SVGAGI. The CDR3 spans 14 residues. Here the CDR3 reads CASSYYGTTSEQYF.

The rearrangement uses TRBV7-3 and TRBJ2-1; TCRdb selects TRBD2, and the lack of DNA leaves this call unchecked. Germline CDR1 is SGHTA and CDR2 is FQGTGA. The CDR3 loop spans 15 amino acids. CDR3: CASSSPGLPSPEQFF. Together with reference TRBV7-3 and TRBJ2-1, the CDR3 gives the full variable domain: GAGVSQTPSNKVTEKGKYVELRCDPISGHTALYWYRQSLGQGPEFLIYFQGTGAADDSGLPNDRFFAVRPEGSVSTLKIQRTERGDSAVYLCASSSPGLPSPEQFFGPGTRLTVL.

J is TRBJ2-2 and V is TRBV14; no DNA is available, so the TRBD1 call from TCRdb remains unchecked. The CDR3 sequence is 14 residues long. Per the germline V gene, CDR1 is SGHDN and CDR2 is FVKESK. The CDR3 here is CASSPGQPPGELFF.

The chain combines TRBV11-2 with TRBJ1-1; TCRdb's D call of TRBD1 is untestable without DNA. The germline V gene encodes CDR1 SGHAT and CDR2 FQNNGV. The CDR3 length is 14 residues. The CDR3 sequence is CASSLRWSGGEAFF.

The chain employs TRBV21-1 and TRBJ2-1; the TRBD1 assignment by TCRdb is unverifiable without DNA. TRBV21-1 is flagged as a pseudogene. The CDR3 is made up of 15 amino acids. This CDR3 is CASSTWTGAYNEQFF.

This rearrangement joins TRBV20-1 to TRBJ2-3; the D gene TCRdb calls, TRBD2, cannot be checked with no DNA. This CDR3 region has 13 residues. Germline V gene lookup returns CDR1 DFQATT and CDR2 SNEGSKA (reference sequence). The CDR3 is CSYKSGGTDTQYF.

The rearrangement links TRBV29-1 to TRBJ1-1. The length of the CDR3 is 11 residues. Germline CDR1 is SQVTM and CDR2 is ANQGSEA. This chain's CDR3 is CSARQYTEAFF. Drawing the rest from reference TRBV29-1 and TRBJ1-1, the complete variable domain is SAVISQKPSRDICQRGTSLTIQCQVDSQVTMMFWYRQQPGQSLTLIATANQGSEATYESGFVIDKFPISRPNLTFSTLTVSNMSPEDSSIYLCSARQYTEAFFGQGTRLTVV.

The chain joins TRBV7-9 to TRBJ2-7. The CDR3 contains 11 residues. In germline, CDR1 is SEHNR, CDR2 FQNEAQ (reference sequence). CDR3: CASSSVDEQYF.

V and J are TRBV12-3 or TRBV12-4 and TRBJ2-5; TCRdb indicates TRBD1, and absent DNA this call remains unverified. CDR3 size: 14 residues. This CDR3 is CASSSRDRRETQYF.

The chain links TRBV19 to TRBJ2-7; TCRdb's D gene call, TRBD1, goes unchecked for lack of DNA. Germline CDR1 LNHDA, CDR2 SQIVND (reference sequence). This CDR3 is built from 13 residues. CDR3 sequence reads: CASSPATGYEQYF.

The rearrangement links TRBV20-1 to TRBJ2-1; the TCRdb D gene call, TRBD1, has no DNA to confirm it. Germline values: CDR1 DFQATT, CDR2 SNEGSKA (reference sequence). The CDR3 covers 14 residues. This CDR3 reads CSAQDRGPYNEQFF.